This entry is about one T cell receptor (beta chain). Profiling relied on immunoSEQ multiplex PCR, and the TCRdb table lists in-frame clones only, not all of them. The repertoire includes approximately 40,000 clones, roughly 82% of them detected once, and about 8% sits in the top ten. The data stem from a study of OX40 agonist ivuxolimab in advanced cancers. As for the study in general: It was ivuxolimab, an agonistic anti-OX40 (CD134) antibody, that patients were treated with.

Germline CDR1 and CDR2: SGHAT and FQNNGV. V gave up 4 bases and J gave up 5 bases; unmatched junction bases: 12. The CDR3 runs 16 residues. Sequences were derived from CD4+ or CD8+ T cells sorted from blood, sampled in a trial of the OX40 agonist ivuxolimab. This sequence joins TRBV11-2 and TRBJ2-3; 7 bases fit TRBD2. This clonotype was sampled from an adult with an advanced solid tumor such as melanoma, head and neck, liver or kidney cancer. As DNA, the CDR3 is TGTGCCAGCAGCTACTTAGATCTGGGCGGGGGAGATACGCAGTATTTT. This translates into CASSYLDLGGGDTQYF. Full variable domain (missing parts from reference TRBV11-2 and TRBJ2-3): EAGVAQSPRYKIIEKRQSVAFWCNPISGHATLYWYQQILGQGPKLLIQFQNNGVVDDSQLPKDRFSAERLKGVDSTLKIQPAKLEDSAVYLCASSYLDLGGGDTQYFGPGTRLTVL.